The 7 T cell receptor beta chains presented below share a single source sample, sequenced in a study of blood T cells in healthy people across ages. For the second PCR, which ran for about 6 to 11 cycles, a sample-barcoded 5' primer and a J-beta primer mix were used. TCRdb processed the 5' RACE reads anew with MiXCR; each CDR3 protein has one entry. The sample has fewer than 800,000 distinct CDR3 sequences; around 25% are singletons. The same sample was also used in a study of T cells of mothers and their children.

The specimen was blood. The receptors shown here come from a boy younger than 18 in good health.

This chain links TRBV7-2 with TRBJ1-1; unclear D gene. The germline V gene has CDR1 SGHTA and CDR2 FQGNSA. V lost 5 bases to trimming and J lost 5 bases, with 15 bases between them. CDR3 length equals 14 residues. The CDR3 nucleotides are TGTGCCAGCAGCCATGACAAGGGAGGTACTGAAGCTTTCTTT. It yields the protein CASSHDKGGTEAFF.

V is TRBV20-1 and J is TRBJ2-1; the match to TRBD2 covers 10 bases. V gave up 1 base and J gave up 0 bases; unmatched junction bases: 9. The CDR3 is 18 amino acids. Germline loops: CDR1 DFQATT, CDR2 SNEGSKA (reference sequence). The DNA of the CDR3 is TGCAGTGCTAGAGGTCTAGCGGGAGAGATTCGCTCCTACAATGAGCAGTTCTTC. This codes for CSARGLAGEIRSYNEQFF.

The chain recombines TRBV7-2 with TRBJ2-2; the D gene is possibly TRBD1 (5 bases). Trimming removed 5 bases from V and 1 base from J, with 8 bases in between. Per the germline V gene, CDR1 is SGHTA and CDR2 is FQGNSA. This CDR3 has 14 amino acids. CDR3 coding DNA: TGTGCCAGCAGCCGAGGACAGAACACCGGGGAGCTGTTTTTT. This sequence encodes CASSRGQNTGELFF. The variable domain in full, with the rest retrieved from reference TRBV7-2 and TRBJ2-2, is GAGVSQSPSNKVTEKGKDVELRCDPISGHTALYWYRQSLGQGLEFLIYFQGNSAPDKSGLPSDRFSAERTGGSVSTLTIQRTQQEDSAVYLCASSRGQNTGELFFGEGSRLTVL.

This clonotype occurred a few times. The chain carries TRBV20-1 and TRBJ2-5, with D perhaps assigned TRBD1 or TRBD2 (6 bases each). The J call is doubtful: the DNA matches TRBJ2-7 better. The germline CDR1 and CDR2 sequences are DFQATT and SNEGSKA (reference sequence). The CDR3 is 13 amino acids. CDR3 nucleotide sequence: TGCAGTGCCGGGACACCCGGCGGGAACGAGCAGTACTTC. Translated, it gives CSAGTPGGNEQYF.

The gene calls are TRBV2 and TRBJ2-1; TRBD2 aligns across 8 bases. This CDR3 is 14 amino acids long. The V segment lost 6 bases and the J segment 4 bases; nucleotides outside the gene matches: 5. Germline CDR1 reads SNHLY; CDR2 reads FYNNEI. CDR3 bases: TGTGCCAGCAGCGGGACTAGAGAGTACAATGAGCAGTTCTTC. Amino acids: CASSGTREYNEQFF.

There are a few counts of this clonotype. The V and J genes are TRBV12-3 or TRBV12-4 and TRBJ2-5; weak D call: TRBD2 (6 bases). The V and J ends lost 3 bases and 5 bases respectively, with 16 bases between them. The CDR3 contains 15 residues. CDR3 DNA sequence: TGTGCCAGCAGTTTCGCGGGATCGGGGTGGGAGACCCAGTACTTC. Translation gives CASSFAGSGWETQYF.

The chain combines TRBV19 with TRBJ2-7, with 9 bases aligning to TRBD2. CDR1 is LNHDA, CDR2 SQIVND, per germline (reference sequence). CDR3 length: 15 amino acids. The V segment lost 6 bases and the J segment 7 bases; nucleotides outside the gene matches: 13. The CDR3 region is CASSPYLAGDQEQYF. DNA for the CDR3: TGTGCCAGTAGCCCCTATTTAGCGGGAGATCAAGAGCAGTACTTC. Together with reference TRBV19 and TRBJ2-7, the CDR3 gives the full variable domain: DGGITQSPKYLFRKEGQNVTLSCEQNLNHDAMYWYRQDPGQGLRLIYYSQIVNDFQKGDIAEGYSVSREKKESFPLTVTSAQKNPTAFYLCASSPYLAGDQEQYFGPGTRLTVT.